This T cell receptor (beta chain) comes out of a study of T cell responses to AZD1222 COVID-19 vaccine. Assay: immunoSEQ multiplex PCR; the TCRdb copy retains only in-frame clones and omits some. The top ten hold roughly 12% of the sample, which has over 100,000 clones, around nine tenths seen once. Concerning this clone itself: Its antigen is unidentified.

Per the germline V gene, CDR1 is LNHDA and CDR2 is SQIVND (reference sequence). With 11 bases clipped from V and 11 bases from J, the junction kept 11 bases outside the gene matches. The CDR3 is 11 residues long. The study's findings and limits: AZD1222 recipients seropositive at baseline numbered only six or seven. The repertoires were collected only after the peak T cell response. Distributed over spike, vaccine-associated CD4 TCRs predominated at 160-218 and 743-854. Reports say nearly half of spike-specific TCRs go after unmutated variant regions.

This chain uses TRBV19 with TRBJ1-2; 7 nucleotides align to TRBD1. This sample comprised peripheral blood, obtained on day 0 of AZD1222 vaccination. The TCR sequence derives from an adult in good health. CDR3 residues: CAGEEGQLYTF. The DNA for the CDR3 is TGTGCCGGAGAGGAGGGACAGCTATACACCTTC.